The 22 T cell receptor beta chains below all came from one sample that was sequenced in a study of OX40 agonist ivuxolimab in advanced cancers. The protocol was immunoSEQ multiplex PCR, while the TCRdb copy is restricted to in-frame clones and leaves out a portion. The sample lists just over 90,000 clones, under 95% occurring once. Specimen: CD4+ or CD8+ T cells sorted from blood, collected in a trial of the OX40 agonist ivuxolimab. The source is an adult with an advanced solid tumor such as melanoma, head and neck, liver or kidney cancer.

The gene calls are TRBV2 and TRBJ1-1; D might be TRBD1 (6 bases). The CDR3 is made up of 13 amino acids. Germline V gene sequence: CDR1 SNHLY, CDR2 FYNNEI. The V end was cut by 7 bases, the J end by 1 base, with 10 bases between. The CDR3 reads CASNPDRNTEAFF. The CDR3 coding sequence is TGTGCCAGCAACCCGGACAGGAACACTGAAGCTTTCTTT.

The chain has TRBV9 and TRBJ2-3; D may be TRBD1 or TRBD2 (6 bases each). This CDR3 is 16 amino acids long. Germline V gives CDR1 SGDLS, CDR2 YYNGEE. With 0 bases removed from V and 2 bases from J, the gap between germline ends came to 13 bases. CDR3 nucleotide sequence: TGTGCCAGCAGCGTAGGTGTGGGGGGCTACACAGATACGCAGTATTTT. Its protein is CASSVGVGGYTDTQYF.

V is TRBV7-9 and J is TRBJ2-5; TRBD1 matches at 7 bases. The CDR3 is 13 residues long. V was clipped by 9 bases and J by 2 bases; unmatched bases: 6. Germline CDR1 SEHNR, CDR2 FQNEAQ (reference sequence). The CDR3 loop reads CASTGTVQETQYF. The DNA for the CDR3 is TGTGCCAGTACTGGGACAGTGCAAGAGACCCAGTACTTC.

The chain is built from TRBV7-2 and TRBJ2-3; weak D call: TRBD2 (5 bases). The CDR3 runs 14 residues. V was shortened by 5 bases and J by 5 bases, with 14 bases between the two germline ends. Looked up from germline, CDR1 is SGHTA and CDR2 is FQGNSA. The CDR3 loop reads CASSHDYNIDTQYF. The CDR3 coding sequence is TGTGCCAGCAGCCACGACTATAATATAGATACGCAGTATTTT.

V usage is TRBV9 and J usage is TRBJ2-2; TRBD1 matches at 9 bases. CDR3 size: 15 residues. Germline loops: CDR1 SGDLS, CDR2 YYNGEE. J lost 7 bases, V lost 3 bases, and 7 bases had no gene match. As DNA, the CDR3 is TGTGCCAGCAGCGCCCCTACAGGGGGCGGCGGGGAGCTGTTTTTT. Protein product: CASSAPTGGGGELFF.

The chain has TRBV4-3 and TRBJ2-3; no definite D call. Germline CDR1 LGHNA, CDR2 YSLEER. The CDR3 sequence is 14 residues long. Deletions cut 0 bases from V and 2 bases from J, with 6 bases between. CDR3 nucleotide sequence: TGCGCCAGCAGCCAAGATTATAACACAGATACGCAGTATTTT. Translation: CASSQDYNTDTQYF.

The gene calls are TRBV14 and TRBJ2-3, with TRBD1 as a possible D gene (5 bases). With 5 bases removed from V and 4 bases from J, the gap between germline ends came to 16 bases. CDR1 SGHDN and CDR2 FVKESK come from the germline V gene. The CDR3 spans 15 residues. Here the CDR3 reads CASSELVRAADTQYF. Written as DNA, the CDR3 is TGTGCCAGCAGCGAACTCGTCAGGGCCGCAGATACGCAGTATTTT.

This chain joins TRBV5-5 and TRBJ2-7; D might be TRBD2 (5 bases). This CDR3 has 13 amino acids. Germline-derived CDR1 and CDR2 are SGHKS and YYEKEE (reference sequence). Between the trimmed V and J ends, which lost 4 bases and 3 bases, there was a span of 11 bases. The CDR3 sequence is CASSDTSIYEQYF. CDR3 DNA sequence: TGTGCCAGCAGCGACACTAGTATCTACGAGCAGTACTTC. The whole variable domain, filled in from reference TRBV5-5 and TRBJ2-7, reads DAGVTQSPTHLIKTRGQQVTLRCSPISGHKSVSWYQQVLGQGPQFIFQYYEKEERGRGNFPDRFSARQFPNYSSELNVNALLLGDSALYLCASSDTSIYEQYFGPGTRLTVT.

CDR3 sequence reads: CASSPGRETQYF. The CDR3 DNA reads as TGTGCCAGCAGCCCGGGTCGGGAGACCCAGTACTTC. The chain couples TRBV11-2 to TRBJ2-5, with D hard to call. Between the trimmed V and J ends, which lost 5 bases and 5 bases, there was a span of 9 bases. The CDR3 is made up of 12 amino acids. Germline assignment: CDR1 SGHAT and CDR2 FQNNGV.

The chain links TRBV7-2 to TRBJ2-2; D is perhaps TRBD2 (6 bases). CDR1 is SGHTA and CDR2 is FQGNSA in the germline V gene. Trimming removed 10 bases at V and 4 bases at J, with 13 bases between. This CDR3 is built from 13 residues. CDR3 sequence reads: CATRAGPTGELFF. The CDR3 nucleotides are TGTGCCACTAGAGCGGGTCCCACCGGGGAGCTGTTTTTT.

The rearrangement uses TRBV5-1 and TRBJ2-1, with 13 bases identical to TRBD2. The CDR3 is made up of 16 amino acids. J was trimmed by 7 bases and V by 2 bases; bases with no gene match: 6. Per the germline V gene, CDR1 is SGHRS and CDR2 is YFSETQ. CDR3 sequence: CASSLLAGGPGNEQFF. CDR3 nucleotides: TGCGCCAGCAGCTTACTAGCGGGAGGGCCAGGTAATGAGCAGTTCTTC.

The chain links TRBV18 to TRBJ2-7; D tentatively fits TRBD1 or TRBD2 (5 bases each). The CDR3 spans 15 residues. Trimming cost V 2 bases and J 0 bases, with 11 bases left between them. Germline V gives CDR1 KGHSH, CDR2 LQKENI. CDR3 sequence: CASSPSGRGSYEQYF. For the CDR3, the DNA is TGTGCCAGCTCACCATCGGGAAGGGGCTCCTACGAGCAGTACTTC.

As for this clone: This CDR3 is also generated by other DNA sequences in the sample. The rearrangement uses TRBV6-5 and TRBJ2-3; D gene ambiguous. V was clipped by 8 bases and J by 1 base, with 7 bases between them. The CDR3 covers 12 residues. Germline V gene data show CDR1 as MNHEY and CDR2 as SVGAGI. DNA of the CDR3: TGTGCCAGCGGTAGAGGCACAGATACGCAGTATTTT. As protein: CASGRGTDTQYF.

The chain is built from TRBV6-5 and TRBJ2-7, with TRBD2 matching 7 bases. Unmatched junction bases numbered 5, after V lost 6 bases and J lost 0 bases. CDR3 size: 14 residues. Germline CDR1 MNHEY, CDR2 SVGAGI. The CDR3 here is CASRTGTNSYEQYF. The DNA of the CDR3 is TGTGCCAGCAGGACCGGGACTAACTCCTACGAGCAGTACTTC.

The chain employs TRBV27 and TRBJ1-1; weak D call: TRBD1 (6 bases). V was pared by 5 bases and J by 4 bases, with 14 bases between. CDR3 size: 14 residues. CDR1 is MNHEY, CDR2 SMNVEV, per germline (reference sequence). The CDR3 loop is CASSPRGGGTEAFF. CDR3 sequence (DNA): TGTGCCAGCAGTCCTAGGGGGGGCGGCACTGAAGCTTTCTTT.

Comments on this clone: One end of the junction varies from germline; a read error may be responsible. V and J are TRBV10-1 and TRBJ2-2; TRBD2 agrees at 12 bases. The CDR3 sequence is 16 residues long. Germline CDR1 reads WNHNN; CDR2 reads SYGVQD (reference sequence). This chain's CDR3 is CASSKLAGGETGELLF. Here the CDR3 DNA reads TGCGCCAGCAGTAAACTAGCGGGAGGTGAGACCGGGGAGCTGCTTTTT.

The chain carries TRBV11-3 and TRBJ2-5, with a weak D call TRBD2 (5 bases). This CDR3 has 14 amino acids. Between the trimmed V and J ends, which lost 2 bases and 1 base, there was a span of 8 bases. Germline V gene sequence: CDR1 SGHNT, CDR2 YENEEA. The CDR3 DNA is TGTGCCAGCAGCTTAAGTAGCGCCCAAGAGACCCAGTACTTC. Protein sequence: CASSLSSAQETQYF.

V usage is TRBV11-2 and J usage is TRBJ2-7; D perhaps matches TRBD1 (6 bases). The CDR3 has 13 amino acids. V shed 3 bases and J shed 2 bases, with 8 bases lying between them. Germline lookup yields CDR1 SGHAT and CDR2 FQNNGV. As DNA, the CDR3 is TGTGCCAGCAGCTTTAGGGGGACCTACGAGCAGTACTTC. Translated: CASSFRGTYEQYF. Together with reference TRBV11-2 and TRBJ2-7, the CDR3 gives the full variable domain: EAGVAQSPRYKIIEKRQSVAFWCNPISGHATLYWYQQILGQGPKLLIQFQNNGVVDDSQLPKDRFSAERLKGVDSTLKIQPAKLEDSAVYLCASSFRGTYEQYFGPGTRLTVT.

The chain links TRBV11-2 to TRBJ1-1; D might be TRBD1 (5 bases). From germline, CDR1 is SGHAT and CDR2 FQNNGV. V was clipped by 4 bases and J by 2 bases, with 14 bases between them. The CDR3 loop spans 15 amino acids. The CDR3 nucleotides read TGTGCCAGCAGCTGGGCCGACAGACTAAACACTGAAGCTTTCTTT. It encodes CASSWADRLNTEAFF.

This chain joins TRBV5-6 and TRBJ2-5, with a weak D call TRBD1 (6 bases). Looked up from germline, CDR1 is SGHDT and CDR2 is YYEEEE. V was shortened by 6 bases and J by 3 bases, with 15 bases between the two germline ends. This CDR3 has 14 amino acids. The CDR3 DNA follows: TGTGCCAGCACCCAGACAGGACTGAAAGAGACCCAGTACTTC. Encoded protein: CASTQTGLKETQYF.

V usage is TRBV15 and J usage is TRBJ2-1, with 10 nucleotides matching TRBD2. CDR3 length: 17 residues. Germline-derived CDR1 and CDR2 are LNHNV and YYDKDF (reference sequence). Losses at the gene ends were 0 bases for V and 3 bases for J; bases not matched to a gene: 5. CDR3 DNA: TGTGCCACCAGCAGAGATGGGCTAGCGGGAGTCTACAATGAGCAGTTCTTC. This translates into CATSRDGLAGVYNEQFF.

This chain connects TRBV9 to TRBJ2-5; D not certain. CDR3 size: 14 residues. Germline values: CDR1 SGDLS, CDR2 YYNGEE. The V end lost 0 bases, the J end lost 1 base, and 7 bases lay between the germline ends. The CDR3 protein is CASSVAPGQETQYF. The CDR3 DNA is TGTGCCAGCAGCGTAGCCCCCGGCCAAGAGACCCAGTACTTC.